This entry lists 15 T cell receptor beta chains sequenced from one sample in a study of blood T cell repertoires in COVID-19. Data came from immunoSEQ multiplex PCR; TCRdb stores just in-frame clones and leaves some out. The top ten clones hold approximately 1.5% of a sample with 200,000 to 300,000 clones, 85% to 90% of them seen once. The sequenced sample consisted of peripheral blood. Receptors were obtained from a woman aged 35 to 49 who had recovered from COVID-19.

The chain is built from TRBV7-2 and TRBJ2-5, with D perhaps TRBD2 (6 bases). Germline values: CDR1 SGHTA, CDR2 FQGNSA. The V and J ends lost 1 base and 5 bases respectively, with 17 bases between them. The CDR3 covers 16 residues. CDR3 bases: TGTGCCAGCAGCTTAGATCCCGGGTGGGCGGGGGAGACCCAGTACTTC. Translated: CASSLDPGWAGETQYF.

In this sample, this clone turned up a few times. The genes are TRBV5-4 and TRBJ1-3, with a weak D call TRBD1 (5 bases). CDR3 length equals 16 residues. Deletions cut 0 bases from V and 0 bases from J, with 10 bases between. Germline V CDR1 and CDR2: SGHNT, YYREEE (reference sequence). CDR3 sequence: CASSLDPGGSGNTIYF. CDR3 coding DNA: TGTGCCAGCAGCTTGGATCCGGGGGGCTCTGGAAACACCATATATTTT. Looking up the rest from reference TRBV5-4 and TRBJ1-3 gives the full variable domain: ETGVTQSPTHLIKTRGQQVTLRCSSQSGHNTVSWYQQALGQGPQFIFQYYREEENGRGNFPPRFSGLQFPNYSSELNVNALELDDSALYLCASSLDPGGSGNTIYFGEGSWLTVV.

The rearrangement uses TRBV30 and TRBJ1-5; D not certain. The CDR3 covers 14 residues. Germline V gene sequence: CDR1 GTSNPN, CDR2 SVGIG (reference sequence). V shed 0 bases and J shed 5 bases, with 11 bases lying between them. The CDR3 loop is CAWSVMTLDQPQHF. For the CDR3, the DNA is TGTGCCTGGAGTGTGATGACACTCGATCAGCCCCAGCATTTT.

The rearrangement joins TRBV18 to TRBJ1-3; weak D call: TRBD1 (5 bases). Germline V CDR1 and CDR2: KGHSH, LQKENI. V lost 4 bases and J lost 1, with 14 bases in between. The CDR3 length is 16 residues. For the CDR3, the DNA is TGTGCCAGCTCACTGGGCCAGGGTACATCTGGAAACACCATATATTTT. This encodes CASSLGQGTSGNTIYF.

As for this clone: The final CDR3 position lacks the conserved phenylalanine or tryptophan, pointing to a likely read error. No DNA is shown, since the ends of the CDR3 on it are uncertain; the CDR3 is the one TCRdb lists. This chain joins TRBV4-3 and TRBJ1-4; the D segment call TRBD1 is taken from the table without a DNA check. The CDR3 totals 11 residues, both ends included. Germline CDR1 LGHNA, CDR2 YSLEER. This chain's CDR3 is CASSQDRGPAC.

The CDR3: CASSPGTGASNEQFF. CDR3 nucleotides: TGTGCCAGCAGCCCCGGGACAGGGGCTTCCAATGAGCAGTTCTTC. The V call is TRBV7-6, the J call TRBJ2-1, with 10 bases fitting TRBD1. The CDR3 is 15 amino acids. The germline V gene has CDR1 SGHVS and CDR2 FNYEAQ. After removal of 5 bases from V and 6 bases from J, the junction contained 7 bases not matched to a gene.

This clone was counted a single time. The CDR3 DNA sequence: TGTGCCTGGAGTGTACAGGCGGGCTACACCTTC. Translating gives CAWSVQAGYTF. The chain combines TRBV30 with TRBJ1-2, with TRBD1 as a possible D gene (5 bases). The V end lost 0 bases, the J end lost 8 bases, and 7 bases lay between the germline ends. Germline values: CDR1 GTSNPN, CDR2 SVGIG (reference sequence). The CDR3 extends over 11 amino acids.

The rearrangement uses TRBV4-1 and TRBJ1-4; TRBD1 matches 9 bases. This CDR3 has 14 amino acids. After removal of 4 bases from V and 6 bases from J, the junction contained 3 bases not matched to a gene. Germline values: CDR1 MGHRA, CDR2 YSYEKL. The CDR3 region has the DNA TGCGCCAGCAGCCGGGACAGGGTAGATGAAAAACTGTTTTTT. Amino acid sequence: CASSRDRVDEKLFF.

The chain is built from TRBV5-1 and TRBJ1-6, with TRBD1 matching 7 bases. The ends lost 2 bases at V and 3 bases at J; junction bases unmatched: 2. Germline V gene sequence: CDR1 SGHRS, CDR2 YFSETQ. CDR3 length: 15 residues. The CDR3 DNA is TGCGCCAGCAGCTTTCAGGGGGACTATAATTCACCCCTCCACTTT. This translates into CASSFQGDYNSPLHF.

This chain joins TRBV6-6 and TRBJ1-1, with TRBD1 matching 7 bases. Germline CDR1 MNHNY, CDR2 SVGAGI (reference sequence). The CDR3 is made up of 16 amino acids. The V segment lost 4 bases and the J segment 4 bases; nucleotides outside the gene matches: 12. This CDR3 is CASSSQGPRRGTEAFF. CDR3 sequence (DNA): TGTGCCAGCAGTTCACAGGGGCCGAGACGTGGCACTGAAGCTTTCTTT.

J is TRBJ1-1 and V is TRBV6-1; D is perhaps TRBD1 (5 bases). The CDR3 length is 14 residues. CDR1 MNHNS and CDR2 SASEGT come from the germline V gene. The ends were cut back, 1 base at V and 4 bases at J, with 10 bases in the middle. CDR3 residues: CASSEGRGTTEAFF. The CDR3, as DNA: TGTGCCAGCAGTGAAGGGAGGGGTACCACTGAAGCTTTCTTT.

This chain links TRBV25-1 with TRBJ2-3, with 8 bases matching TRBD2. V trimming: 1 base; J trimming: 3 bases; junction bases outside the gene matches: 3. This CDR3 is built from 15 residues. The germline V gene encodes CDR1 MGHDK and CDR2 SYGVNS. The CDR3 loop reads CASSEWRGATDTQYF. The CDR3 DNA is TGTGCCAGCAGTGAATGGCGGGGGGCAACAGATACGCAGTATTTT.

In its sample, this clone was seen a few times. The rearrangement joins TRBV10-3 to TRBJ1-1; 7 nucleotides line up with TRBD1. Looked up from germline, CDR1 is ENHRY and CDR2 is SYGVKD. CDR3 length: 12 residues. V gave up 4 bases and J gave up 5 bases; unmatched junction bases: 1. The CDR3 DNA reads as TGTGCCATCAGTGTGACAGGGACTGAAGCTTTCTTT. Encoded protein: CAISVTGTEAFF.

This sequence joins TRBV4-2 and TRBJ1-1; no clear D gene. This CDR3 has 16 amino acids. V lost 1 base and J lost 0, with 12 bases in between. Germline V CDR1 and CDR2: LGHNA, YNFKEQ. CDR3 DNA: TGTGCCAGCAGCCAAGCCGGTTACCCTATGAACACTGAAGCTTTCTTT. Translated, it gives CASSQAGYPMNTEAFF.

The gene calls are TRBV11-2 and TRBJ1-2, with D perhaps matching TRBD1 (6 bases). This CDR3 region has 14 residues. Trimming removed 0 bases at V and 3 bases at J, with 8 bases between. Germline assignment: CDR1 SGHAT and CDR2 FQNNGV. The CDR3 region is CASSLDRGYYGYTF. Here the CDR3 DNA reads TGTGCCAGCAGCTTAGACAGGGGATACTATGGCTACACCTTC. Full variable domain (missing parts from reference TRBV11-2 and TRBJ1-2): EAGVAQSPRYKIIEKRQSVAFWCNPISGHATLYWYQQILGQGPKLLIQFQNNGVVDDSQLPKDRFSAERLKGVDSTLKIQPAKLEDSAVYLCASSLDRGYYGYTFGSGTRLTVV.